This TCR beta chain derives from a study of cytomegalovirus exposure and HLA in healthy donors. 13 Jbeta primers and 60 Vbeta primers were used for the PCR. Profiling relied on immunoSEQ multiplex PCR, and the TCRdb table lists in-frame clones only, not all of them. This sample carries 95,000 to 130,000 clones, less than 80% of them seen once, and the ten largest clones take 8% to 9.5%. CDR3 length: 16 residues. The V gene end was trimmed by 7 bases and the J gene end by 1 base; junction bases not matched to a gene: 10. Germline values: CDR1 SEHNR, CDR2 FQNEAQ (reference sequence). This sequence originates from a woman aged 35 to 49 in good health and CMV-seropositive. The V gene is TRBV7-9, the J gene TRBJ2-5, with 9 positions matching TRBD2. The material sequenced was PBMCs. The CDR3 DNA reads as TGTGCCAGCACCGAGATGACTAGCGGCCTCCAAGAGACCCAGTACTTC. This translates into CASTEMTSGLQETQYF.